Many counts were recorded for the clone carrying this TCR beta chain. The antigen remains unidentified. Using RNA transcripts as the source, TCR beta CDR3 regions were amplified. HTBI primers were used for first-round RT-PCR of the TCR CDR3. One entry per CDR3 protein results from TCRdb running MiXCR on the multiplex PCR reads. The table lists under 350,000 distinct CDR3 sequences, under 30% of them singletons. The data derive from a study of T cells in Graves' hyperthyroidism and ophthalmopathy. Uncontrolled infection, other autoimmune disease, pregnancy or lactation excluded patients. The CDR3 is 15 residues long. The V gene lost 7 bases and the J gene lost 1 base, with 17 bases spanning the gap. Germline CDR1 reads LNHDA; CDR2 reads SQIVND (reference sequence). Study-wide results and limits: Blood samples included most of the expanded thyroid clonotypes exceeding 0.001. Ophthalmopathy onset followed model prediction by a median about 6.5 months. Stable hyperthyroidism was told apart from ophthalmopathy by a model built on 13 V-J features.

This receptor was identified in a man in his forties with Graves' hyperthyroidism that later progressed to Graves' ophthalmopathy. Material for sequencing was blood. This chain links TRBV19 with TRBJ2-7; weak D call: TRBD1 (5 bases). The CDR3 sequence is CASKFTGDHSYEQYF. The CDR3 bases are TGTGCCAGTAAATTCACAGGAGACCATTCCTACGAGCAGTACTTC.